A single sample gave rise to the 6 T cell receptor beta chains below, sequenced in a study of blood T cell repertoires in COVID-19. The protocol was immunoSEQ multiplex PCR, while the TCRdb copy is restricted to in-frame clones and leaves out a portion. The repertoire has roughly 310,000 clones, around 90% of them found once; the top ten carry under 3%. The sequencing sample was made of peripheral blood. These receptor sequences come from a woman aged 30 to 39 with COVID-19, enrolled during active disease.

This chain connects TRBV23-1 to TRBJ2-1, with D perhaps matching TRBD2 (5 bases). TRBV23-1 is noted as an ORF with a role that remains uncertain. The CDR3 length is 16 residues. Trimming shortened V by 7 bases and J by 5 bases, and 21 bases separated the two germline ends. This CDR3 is CASTREVGAPHNEQFF. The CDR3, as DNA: TGCGCCAGCACCCGAGAGGTGGGAGCCCCTCACAATGAGCAGTTCTTC.

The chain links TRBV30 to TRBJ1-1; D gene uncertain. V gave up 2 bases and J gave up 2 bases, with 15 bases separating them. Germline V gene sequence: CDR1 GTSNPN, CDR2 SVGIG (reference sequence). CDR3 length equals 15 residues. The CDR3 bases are TGTGCCTGGAGTCCTGGTTTGGGCGTTAACACTGAAGCTTTCTTT. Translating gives CAWSPGLGVNTEAFF.

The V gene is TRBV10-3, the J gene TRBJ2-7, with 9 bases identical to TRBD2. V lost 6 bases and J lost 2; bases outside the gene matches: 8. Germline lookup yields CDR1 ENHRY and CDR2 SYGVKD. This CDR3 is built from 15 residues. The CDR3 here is CAISQGVAGAYEQYF. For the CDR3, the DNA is TGTGCCATCAGCCAGGGGGTAGCGGGAGCCTACGAGCAGTACTTC.

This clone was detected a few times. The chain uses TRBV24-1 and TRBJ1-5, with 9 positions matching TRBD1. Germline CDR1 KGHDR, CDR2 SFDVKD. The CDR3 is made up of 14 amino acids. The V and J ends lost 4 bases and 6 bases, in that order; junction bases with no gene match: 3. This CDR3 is CATSDPDRGQPQHF. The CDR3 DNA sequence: TGTGCCACCAGTGACCCGGACAGGGGTCAGCCCCAGCATTTT.

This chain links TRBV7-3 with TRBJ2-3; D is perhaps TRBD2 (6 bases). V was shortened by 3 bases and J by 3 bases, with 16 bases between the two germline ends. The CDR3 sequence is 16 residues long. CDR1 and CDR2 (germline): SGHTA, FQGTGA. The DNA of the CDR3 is TGTGCCAGCAGCTTGGCGTCTAGCGCTCCGACAGATACGCAGTATTTT. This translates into CASSLASSAPTDTQYF.

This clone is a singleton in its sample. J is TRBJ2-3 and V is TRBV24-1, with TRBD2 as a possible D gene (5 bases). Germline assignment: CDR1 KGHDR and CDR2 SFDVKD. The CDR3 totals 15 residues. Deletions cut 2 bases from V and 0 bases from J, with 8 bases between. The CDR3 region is CATSDSSGSTDTQYF. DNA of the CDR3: TGTGCCACCAGTGATTCGAGCGGAAGCACAGATACGCAGTATTTT.